Detailed here is one TCR beta chain. These data belong to a study of control samples from healthy donors and cancer patients. Germline lookup yields CDR1 MGHRA and CDR2 YSYEKL. The CDR3 covers 17 residues. After removal of 0 bases from V and 0 bases from J, the junction contained 8 bases not matched to a gene. Some clones are missing from TCRdb's copy, which holds only in-frame ones; the method was immunoSEQ multiplex PCR. Here the sample spans roughly 99,000 clones, around 82% being singletons. Input material: blood. The sequence was obtained from a man in his sixties in good health. V and J are TRBV4-1 and TRBJ2-7, with 7 bases that match TRBD1. This CDR3 reads CASSQELTGSSSYEQYF. The CDR3 DNA reads as TGCGCCAGCAGCCAAGAATTGACAGGGTCCAGCTCCTACGAGCAGTACTTC.